Listed below are T cell receptor beta chains from one sample, sequenced in a study of control samples from healthy donors and cancer patients. Using immunoSEQ multiplex PCR, the repertoire was profiled, and TCRdb retains in-frame clones only, with some absent. The sample lists approximately 100,000 clones; just under 95% were seen once. Material for sequencing was blood. The receptor source for this set is a human donor in good health. The donor label of this sample is uncertain. Both conserved end residues are part of each CDR3. A D gene is named only where the DNA matches it firmly. Clone size, where shown, is once, few, many, or a class for clones that have expanded.

TRBJ1-1 | - | - | TRBV7-2 | CASSRRTGQAEAFF | TGTGCCAGCAGCCGCCGCACAGGGCAAGCTGAAGCTTTCTTT
TRBJ1-2 | - | - | TRBV14 | CASSQLSGEIGGYTF | TGTGCCAGCAGCCAATTGTCGGGGGAGATCGGTGGCTACACCTTC
TRBJ2-1 | - | - | TRBV18 | CASSLRQELYNEQFF | TGTGCCAGCTCACTCCGACAGGAGTTATACAATGAGCAGTTCTTC
TRBJ1-2 | - | TRBD1 | TRBV27 | CASSPGTERYYGYTF | TGTGCCAGCAGTCCAGGGACAGAGAGATACTATGGCTACACCTTC
TRBJ2-2 | - | - | TRBV6-5 | CASRGTVISGELFF | TGTGCCAGCAGGGGGACTGTAATATCCGGGGAGCTGTTTTTT
TRBJ1-1 | - | - | TRBV18 | CASSSSRQTEAFF | TGTGCCAGCTCGTCATCGAGGCAAACTGAAGCTTTCTTT
TRBJ1-1 | - | TRBD1 | TRBV3-1/TRBV3-2 | CASGDRGRTEAFF | TGTGCCAGCGGGGACAGGGGGCGGACTGAAGCTTTCTTT
TRBJ2-5 | - | - | TRBV10-3 | CAAQGSGETQYF | TGTGCCGCACAGGGTTCAGGCGAGACCCAGTACTTC
TRBJ2-2 | - | TRBD2 | TRBV6-6 | CASSSLAGMTGELFF | TGTGCCAGCAGTTCCCTAGCGGGAATGACCGGGGAGCTGTTTTTT
TRBJ2-3 | - | TRBD1 | TRBV18 | CASSTRDSLSVDTQYF | TGTGCCAGCTCAACGAGGGACAGCCTCTCGGTGGATACGCAGTATTTT
TRBJ1-2 | - | TRBD1 | TRBV2 | CASLRQGDYGYTF | TGTGCCAGCCTCAGACAGGGTGACTATGGCTACACCTTC
TRBJ2-6 | - | TRBD1 | TRBV5-1 | CASSLFTGAGANVLTF | TGCGCCAGCAGCCTCTTCACAGGGGCTGGGGCCAACGTCCTGACTTTC
TRBJ2-6 | - | - | TRBV19 | CASSISGRGANVLTF | TGTGCCAGTAGTATCTCGGGACGCGGGGCCAACGTCCTGACTTTC
TRBJ2-1 | - | TRBD2 | TRBV7-2 | CASSLGAGGPYEQFF | TGTGCCAGCAGCTTAGGAGCGGGGGGGCCCTATGAGCAGTTCTTC
TRBJ2-1 | once | - | TRBV15 | CATSRTWDPRYNEQFF | TGTGCCACCAGCAGAACCTGGGACCCTCGGTACAATGAGCAGTTCTTC
TRBJ2-3 | - | - | TRBV11-2 | CASSPRGTAPSNTDTQYF | TGTGCCAGCAGCCCCCGCGGCACCGCCCCCTCGAACACAGATACGCAGTATTTT
TRBJ2-7 | - | - | TRBV6-6 | CASSYGTSYEQYF | TGTGCCAGCAGTTACGGGACAAGCTACGAGCAGTACTTC
TRBJ2-1 | - | TRBD2 | TRBV5-4 | CASSSGLAGGKDEQFF | TGTGCCAGCAGCTCCGGACTAGCGGGGGGGAAGGATGAGCAGTTCTTC
TRBJ1-2 | - | - | TRBV28 | CASRLSGNYGYTF | TGTGCCAGCAGGCTCTCCGGTAACTATGGCTACACCTTC
TRBJ1-6 | - | - | TRBV5-4 | CASRDGDRGSPLHF | TGTGCCAGCAGGGACGGAGATAGGGGTTCACCCCTCCACTTT
TRBJ2-7 | - | TRBD1 | TRBV3-1/TRBV3-2 | CASSQEGGTGVYEQYF | TGTGCCAGCAGCCAAGAAGGGGGGACAGGGGTCTACGAGCAGTACTTC
TRBJ2-7 | - | - | TRBV4-1 | CASSQDLWYEQYF | TGCGCCAGCAGCCAAGATTTATGGTACGAGCAGTACTTC
TRBJ2-3 | - | - | TRBV6-2/TRBV6-3 | CASSDQRDPTQYF | TGTGCCAGCAGCGACCAAAGGGATCCTACGCAGTATTTT